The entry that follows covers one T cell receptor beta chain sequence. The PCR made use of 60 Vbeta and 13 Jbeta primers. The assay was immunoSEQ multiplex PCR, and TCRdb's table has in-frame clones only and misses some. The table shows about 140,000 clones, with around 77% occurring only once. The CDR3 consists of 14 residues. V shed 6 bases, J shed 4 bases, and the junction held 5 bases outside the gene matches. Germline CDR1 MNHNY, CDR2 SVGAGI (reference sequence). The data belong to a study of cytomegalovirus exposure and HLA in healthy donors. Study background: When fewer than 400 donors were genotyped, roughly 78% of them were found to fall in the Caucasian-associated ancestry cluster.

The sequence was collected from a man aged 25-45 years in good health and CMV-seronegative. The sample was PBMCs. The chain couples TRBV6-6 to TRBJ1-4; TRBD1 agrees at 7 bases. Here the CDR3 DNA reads TGTGCCAGCAGAAACAGGGGCCTTAATGAAAAACTGTTTTTT. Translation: CASRNRGLNEKLFF.